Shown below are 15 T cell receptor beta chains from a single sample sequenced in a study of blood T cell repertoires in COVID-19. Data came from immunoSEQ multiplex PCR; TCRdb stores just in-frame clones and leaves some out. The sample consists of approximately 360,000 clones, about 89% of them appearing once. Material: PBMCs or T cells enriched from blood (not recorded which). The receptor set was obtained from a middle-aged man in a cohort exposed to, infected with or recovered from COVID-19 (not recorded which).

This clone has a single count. The CDR3 nucleotides are TGTGCCATCAGTGAGACAGACAGGGCCGGCTATGGCTACACCTTC. Residues: CAISETDRAGYGYTF. The genes are TRBV10-3 and TRBJ1-2; 7 positions match TRBD1. Trimming at V came to 2 bases and at J to 4 bases, leaving 7 bases not matched to a gene. CDR1 and CDR2 from the germline V gene are ENHRY and SYGVKD. The CDR3 runs to 15 residues.

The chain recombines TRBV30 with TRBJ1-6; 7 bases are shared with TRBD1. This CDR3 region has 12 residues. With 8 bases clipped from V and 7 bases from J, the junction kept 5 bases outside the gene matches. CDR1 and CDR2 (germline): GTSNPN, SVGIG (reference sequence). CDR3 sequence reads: CAQGQPNSPLHF. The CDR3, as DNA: TGTGCCCAGGGACAGCCAAATTCACCCCTCCACTTT.

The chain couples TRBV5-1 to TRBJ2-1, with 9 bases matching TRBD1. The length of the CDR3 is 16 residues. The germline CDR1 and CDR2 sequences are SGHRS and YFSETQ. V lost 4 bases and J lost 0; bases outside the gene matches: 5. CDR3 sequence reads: CASSPPGQGSYNEQFF. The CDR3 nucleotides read TGCGCCAGCAGCCCCCCGGGACAGGGCTCCTACAATGAGCAGTTCTTC.

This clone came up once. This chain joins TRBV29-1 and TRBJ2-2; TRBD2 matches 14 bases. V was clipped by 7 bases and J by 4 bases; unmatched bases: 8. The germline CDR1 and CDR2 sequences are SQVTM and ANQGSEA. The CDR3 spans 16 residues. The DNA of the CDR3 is TGCAGCGCTGGACTAGCGGGAGGAGCTAGCACCGGGGAGCTGTTTTTT. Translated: CSAGLAGGASTGELFF.

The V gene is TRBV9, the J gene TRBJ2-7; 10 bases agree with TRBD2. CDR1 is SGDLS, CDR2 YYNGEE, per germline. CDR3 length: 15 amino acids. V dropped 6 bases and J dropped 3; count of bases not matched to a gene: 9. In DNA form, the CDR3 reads TGTGCCAGCATGAACAGGACTAGCGGAGTCTACGAGCAGTACTTC. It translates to CASMNRTSGVYEQYF.

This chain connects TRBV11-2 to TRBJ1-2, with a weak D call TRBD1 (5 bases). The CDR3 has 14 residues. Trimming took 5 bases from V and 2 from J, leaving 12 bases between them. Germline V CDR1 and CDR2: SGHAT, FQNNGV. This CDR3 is CASSRGTVNYGYTF. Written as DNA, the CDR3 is TGTGCCAGCAGCCGCGGGACGGTCAACTATGGCTACACCTTC.

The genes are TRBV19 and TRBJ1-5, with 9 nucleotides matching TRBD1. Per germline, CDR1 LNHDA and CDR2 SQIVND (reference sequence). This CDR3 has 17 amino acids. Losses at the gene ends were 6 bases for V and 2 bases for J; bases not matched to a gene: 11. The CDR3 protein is CASRTPGQGMGNQPQHF. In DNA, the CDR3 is TGTGCCAGTAGAACCCCGGGACAGGGTATGGGCAATCAGCCCCAGCATTTT.

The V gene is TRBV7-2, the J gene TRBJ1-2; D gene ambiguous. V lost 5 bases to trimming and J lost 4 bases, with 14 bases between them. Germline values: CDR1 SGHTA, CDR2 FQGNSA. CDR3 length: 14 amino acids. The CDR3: CASSPSDGLYGYTF. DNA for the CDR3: TGTGCCAGCAGCCCCTCGGACGGACTCTATGGCTACACCTTC.

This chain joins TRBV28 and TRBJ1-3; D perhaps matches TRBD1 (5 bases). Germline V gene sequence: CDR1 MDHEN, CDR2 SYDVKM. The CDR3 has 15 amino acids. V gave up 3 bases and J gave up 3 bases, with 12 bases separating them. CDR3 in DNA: TGTGCCAGCAGTTTCGCAGGGTCGAATGGAAACACCATATATTTT. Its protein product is CASSFAGSNGNTIYF.

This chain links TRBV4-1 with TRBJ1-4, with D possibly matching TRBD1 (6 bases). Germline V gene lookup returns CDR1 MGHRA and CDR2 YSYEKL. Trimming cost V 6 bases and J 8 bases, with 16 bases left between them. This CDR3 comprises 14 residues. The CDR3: CASSLTGLEEKLFF. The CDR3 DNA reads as TGCGCCAGCAGTCTCACAGGGTTGGAAGAAAAACTGTTTTTT.

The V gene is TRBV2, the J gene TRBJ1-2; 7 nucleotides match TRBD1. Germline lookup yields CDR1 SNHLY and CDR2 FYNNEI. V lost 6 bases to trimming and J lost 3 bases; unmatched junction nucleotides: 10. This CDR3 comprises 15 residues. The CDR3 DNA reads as TGTGCCAGCAGGACTCAGGGGGACGCCCACTATGGCTACACCTTC. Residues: CASRTQGDAHYGYTF.

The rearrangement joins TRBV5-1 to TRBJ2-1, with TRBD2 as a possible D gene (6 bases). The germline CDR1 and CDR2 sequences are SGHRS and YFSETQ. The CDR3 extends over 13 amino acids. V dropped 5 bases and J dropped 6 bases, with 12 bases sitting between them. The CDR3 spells CASSSLAGNEQFF. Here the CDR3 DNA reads TGCGCCAGCAGTTCACTAGCTGGCAATGAGCAGTTCTTC. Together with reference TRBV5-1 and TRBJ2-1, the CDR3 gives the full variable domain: KAGVTQTPRYLIKTRGQQVTLSCSPISGHRSVSWYQQTPGQGLQFLFEYFSETQRNKGNFPGRFSGRQFSNSRSEMNVSTLELGDSALYLCASSSLAGNEQFFGPGTRLTVL.

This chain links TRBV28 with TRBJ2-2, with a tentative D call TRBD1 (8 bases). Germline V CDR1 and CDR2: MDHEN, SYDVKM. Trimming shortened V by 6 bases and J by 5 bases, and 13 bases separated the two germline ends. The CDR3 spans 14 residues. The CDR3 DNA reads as TGTGCCAGCAGACAGGGGGGGTTTACCGGGGAGCTGTTTTTT. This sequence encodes CASRQGGFTGELFF.

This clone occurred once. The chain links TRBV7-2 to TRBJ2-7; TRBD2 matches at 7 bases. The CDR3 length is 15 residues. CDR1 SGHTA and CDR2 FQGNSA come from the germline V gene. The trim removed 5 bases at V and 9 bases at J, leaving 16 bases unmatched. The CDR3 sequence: CASSPPSVAGGGQYF. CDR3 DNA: TGTGCCAGCAGCCCCCCCTCGGTAGCGGGTGGAGGGCAGTACTTC. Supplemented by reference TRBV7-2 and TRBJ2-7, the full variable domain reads GAGVSQSPSNKVTEKGKDVELRCDPISGHTALYWYRQSLGQGLEFLIYFQGNSAPDKSGLPSDRFSAERTGGSVSTLTIQRTQQEDSAVYLCASSPPSVAGGGQYFGPGTRLTVT.

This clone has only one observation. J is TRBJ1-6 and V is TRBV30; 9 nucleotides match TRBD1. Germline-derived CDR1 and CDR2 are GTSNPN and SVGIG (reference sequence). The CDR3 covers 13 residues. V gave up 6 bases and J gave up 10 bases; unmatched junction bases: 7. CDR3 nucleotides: TGTGCCTGTCAGACAGGGGGTCAATCACCCCTCCACTTT. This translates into CACQTGGQSPLHF.